What follows are 21 T cell receptor beta chains derived from one specimen sequenced in a study of blood T cell repertoires in COVID-19. The protocol was immunoSEQ multiplex PCR, while the TCRdb copy is restricted to in-frame clones and leaves out a portion. This sample yields about 150,000 clones, of which around four fifths are seen a single time; roughly 3.5% belongs to the top ten. The material sequenced was PBMCs or T cells enriched from blood (not recorded which). The receptor set was obtained from a woman aged 45-65 years with acute COVID-19.

This clone was observed once. The chain employs TRBV4-2 and TRBJ2-1, with D possibly matching TRBD2 (6 bases). CDR1 and CDR2 from the germline V gene are LGHNA and YNFKEQ. The CDR3 runs 16 residues. V was cut by 0 bases and J by 9 bases, with 18 bases left in between. CDR3 coding DNA: TGTGCCAGCAGCCAAGAAAATGGAGGGGAAAGGGCTGAGCAGTTCTTC. This gives the protein CASSQENGGERAEQFF.

The J gene is TRBJ1-1, the V gene TRBV7-9; possible D gene TRBD1, 6 bases. Trimming stripped 6 bases from V and 4 bases from J, with 12 bases between. The CDR3 covers 13 residues. Germline V gene data show CDR1 as SEHNR and CDR2 as FQNEAQ (reference sequence). CDR3: CASSSQGSTEAFF. DNA for the CDR3: TGTGCCAGCAGTTCTCAGGGGAGCACTGAAGCTTTCTTT.

This chain joins TRBV6-5 and TRBJ1-1; D is unclear. V lost 1 base to trimming and J lost 9 bases, with 6 bases between them. The CDR3 length is 11 residues. Germline V gene data show CDR1 as MNHEY and CDR2 as SVGAGI. DNA of the CDR3: TGTGCCAGCAGTTACTTGAAGCAAGCTTTCTTT. Translation gives CASSYLKQAFF.

This clone was observed a single time. J is TRBJ2-7 and V is TRBV6-5, with 10 bases matching TRBD1. The CDR3 runs 13 residues. From germline, CDR1 is MNHEY and CDR2 SVGAGI. Trimming removed 10 bases from V and 3 bases from J; junction bases left unmatched: 6. The CDR3 protein is CATPGQGFYEQYF. DNA of the CDR3: TGTGCCACCCCGGGACAGGGGTTCTACGAGCAGTACTTC.

This chain uses TRBV6-2 or TRBV6-3 with TRBJ2-3; D not resolved. Germline V gives CDR1 MNHEY, CDR2 SVGEGT. Trimming took 4 bases from V and 6 from J, leaving 14 bases between them. The CDR3 consists of 14 residues. For the CDR3, the DNA is TGTGCCAGCAGTTCCCCCTTTGTTCCGGATACGCAGTATTTT. Protein product: CASSSPFVPDTQYF.

The count of this clone is one. The CDR3 sequence: CASSGPTGHINSPLHF. Written as DNA, the CDR3 is TGTGCCAGCAGCGGCCCGACGGGACATATAAATTCACCCCTCCACTTT. This chain joins TRBV11-2 and TRBJ1-6, with D possibly being TRBD1 (6 bases). Germline V CDR1 and CDR2: SGHAT, FQNNGV. The CDR3 sequence is 16 residues long. V was clipped by 5 bases and J by 7 bases, with 18 bases between them.

The chain joins TRBV7-9 to TRBJ1-1; no reliable D call. V dropped 2 bases and J dropped 0 bases, with 7 bases sitting between them. The CDR3 is 14 amino acids. CDR1 and CDR2 from the germline V gene are SEHNR and FQNEAQ (reference sequence). The CDR3 sequence: CASSLNRVNTEAFF. The CDR3, as DNA: TGTGCCAGCAGCTTAAATCGAGTGAACACTGAAGCTTTCTTT.

The rearrangement joins TRBV5-1 to TRBJ2-7, with TRBD2 matching 11 bases. The V segment lost 4 bases and the J segment 0 bases; nucleotides outside the gene matches: 9. This CDR3 region has 17 residues. The V gene's germline CDR1 is SGHRS and CDR2 YFSETQ. CDR3 amino acids: CASSAGTSGASSYEQYF. The CDR3 DNA reads TGCGCCAGCAGCGCCGGGACTAGCGGAGCTAGCTCCTACGAGCAGTACTTC.

The chain has TRBV7-9 and TRBJ2-5; 7 nucleotides match TRBD1. The CDR3 length is 15 residues. V gave up 5 bases and J gave up 1 base; unmatched junction bases: 7. Germline CDR1 SEHNR, CDR2 FQNEAQ (reference sequence). The CDR3 coding sequence is TGTGCCAGCAGCCCCCGACAGGGAACCCAAGAGACCCAGTACTTC. Protein sequence: CASSPRQGTQETQYF.

The V and J genes are TRBV7-2 and TRBJ2-3; the D gene is possibly TRBD1 (6 bases). Trimming took 1 base from V and 6 from J, leaving 8 bases between them. Germline lookup yields CDR1 SGHTA and CDR2 FQGNSA. This CDR3 spans 13 amino acids. CDR3 amino acids: CASSLGRGDTQYF. The CDR3 DNA is TGTGCCAGCAGCTTAGGAAGGGGGGATACGCAGTATTTT.

This chain links TRBV7-6 with TRBJ2-5; 7 nucleotides line up with TRBD2. The trim removed 7 bases at V and 9 bases at J, leaving 14 bases unmatched. From germline, CDR1 is SGHVS and CDR2 FNYEAQ. CDR3 length: 14 residues. The CDR3 DNA is TGTGCCAGCACATTGGGTACGGGACGGGGGGCCCAGTACTTC. Residues: CASTLGTGRGAQYF.

The chain carries TRBV29-1 and TRBJ1-2; D perhaps matches TRBD1 (6 bases). Germline CDR1 is SQVTM and CDR2 is ANQGSEA. CDR3 length: 14 residues. With 1 base removed from V and 2 bases from J, the gap between germline ends came to 11 bases. The CDR3 protein is CSVEASGENYGYTF. The DNA for the CDR3 is TGCAGCGTTGAAGCTTCAGGGGAAAACTATGGCTACACCTTC.

The chain uses TRBV27 and TRBJ2-3; D perhaps matches TRBD1 (6 bases). Trimming cost V 2 bases and J 3 bases, with 15 bases left between them. Germline V gene sequence: CDR1 MNHEY, CDR2 SMNVEV (reference sequence). The CDR3 has 16 residues. CDR3 sequence (DNA): TGTGCCAGCAGTTTAAGCTCGGGACATTTTACAGATACGCAGTATTTT. Protein product: CASSLSSGHFTDTQYF.

V gene TRBV5-1 combines with J gene TRBJ1-1; D is possibly TRBD1 (5 bases). The germline V gene has CDR1 SGHRS and CDR2 YFSETQ. Trimming stripped 7 bases from V and 0 bases from J, with 13 bases between. This CDR3 is 14 amino acids long. In DNA form, the CDR3 reads TGCGCCAGCCGCACAACGACAGTGAACACTGAAGCTTTCTTT. Residues: CASRTTTVNTEAFF.

The chain couples TRBV20-1 to TRBJ2-7; D call uncertain. Germline V gives CDR1 DFQATT, CDR2 SNEGSKA (reference sequence). V lost 3 bases to trimming and J lost 6 bases, with 9 bases between them. This CDR3 comprises 11 residues. The CDR3 loop reads CSASSSVEQYF. CDR3 DNA: TGCAGTGCTAGTTCCAGCGTCGAGCAGTACTTC.

The gene calls are TRBV19 and TRBJ2-1, with a possible D match to TRBD2 (7 bases). CDR1 LNHDA and CDR2 SQIVND come from the germline V gene (reference sequence). Trimming removed 4 bases from V and 4 bases from J, with 14 bases in between. The CDR3 sequence is 15 residues long. The CDR3 sequence is CASSRGGRTYNEQFF. The CDR3 DNA follows: TGTGCCAGTAGTAGGGGGGGCAGAACTTACAATGAGCAGTTCTTC.

The count of this clone is one. The chain recombines TRBV19 with TRBJ1-5; tentatively, D is TRBD1 (6 bases). The CDR3 sequence is 14 residues long. Germline V gene sequence: CDR1 LNHDA, CDR2 SQIVND (reference sequence). V was cut by 0 bases and J by 6 bases, with 9 bases left in between. This CDR3 reads CASSIESTGQPQHF. CDR3 DNA sequence: TGTGCCAGTAGTATAGAGTCGACAGGTCAGCCCCAGCATTTT.

In this sample, this clone turned up once. This chain uses TRBV5-1 with TRBJ2-1, with D perhaps TRBD2 (5 bases). V was cut by 0 bases and J by 9 bases, with 10 bases left in between. CDR1 and CDR2 (germline): SGHRS, YFSETQ. This CDR3 spans 13 amino acids. CDR3 residues: CASSLVRASEQFF. DNA of the CDR3: TGCGCCAGCAGCTTGGTGAGGGCGAGTGAGCAGTTCTTC.

The chain uses TRBV24-1 and TRBJ1-5, with a weak D call TRBD1 (6 bases). Germline V gives CDR1 KGHDR, CDR2 SFDVKD. The CDR3 runs 13 residues. The germline V and J ends were trimmed by 4 bases and 9 bases, with 12 bases remaining between them. CDR3 sequence: CATSDPTGPPQHF. The CDR3 bases are TGTGCCACCAGTGACCCCACAGGGCCGCCCCAGCATTTT.

The chain employs TRBV7-9 and TRBJ1-4; the D gene is possibly TRBD1 (5 bases). Germline CDR1 is SEHNR and CDR2 is FQNEAQ (reference sequence). V was trimmed by 3 bases and J by 4 bases, leaving 12 bases between them. CDR3 length equals 15 residues. The DNA for the CDR3 is TGTGCCAGCAGCTTCAGTCAGGGCCGTAATGAAAAACTGTTTTTT. This sequence encodes CASSFSQGRNEKLFF.

J is TRBJ2-7 and V is TRBV9; 8 nucleotides agree with TRBD2. V lost 4 bases, J lost 7 bases, and 1 base stayed unmatched. This CDR3 is 11 amino acids long. Germline loops: CDR1 SGDLS, CDR2 YYNGEE. CDR3 DNA sequence: TGTGCCAGCAGCACTAGCGGTGAGCAGTACTTC. Protein sequence: CASSTSGEQYF.